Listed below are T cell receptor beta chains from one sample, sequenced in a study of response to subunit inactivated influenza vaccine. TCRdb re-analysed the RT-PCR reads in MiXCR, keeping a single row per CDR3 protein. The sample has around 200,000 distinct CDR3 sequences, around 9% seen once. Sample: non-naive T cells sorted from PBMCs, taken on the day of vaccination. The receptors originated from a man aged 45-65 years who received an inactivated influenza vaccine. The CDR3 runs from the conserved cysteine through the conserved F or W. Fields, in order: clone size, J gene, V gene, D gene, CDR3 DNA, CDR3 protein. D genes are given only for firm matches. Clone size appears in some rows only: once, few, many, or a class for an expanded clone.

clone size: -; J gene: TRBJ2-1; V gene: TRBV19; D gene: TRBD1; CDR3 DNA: TGTGCCAGTAGTAGGGGACCGGGACAGGGTGGTGGGAATGAGCAGTTCTTC; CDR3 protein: CASSRGPGQGGGNEQFF
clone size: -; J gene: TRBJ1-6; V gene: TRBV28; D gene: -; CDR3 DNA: TGTGCCAGCACCGGAGGGGCCGCAACTCTTAATTCACCCCTCCACTTT; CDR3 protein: CASTGGAATLNSPLHF
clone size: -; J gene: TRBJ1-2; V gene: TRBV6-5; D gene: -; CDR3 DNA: TGTGCCAGCAGTTACAGGGGAGCCTACACCTTC; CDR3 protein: CASSYRGAYTF
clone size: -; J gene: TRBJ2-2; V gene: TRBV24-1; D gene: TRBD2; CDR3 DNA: TGTGCCACCAGTGCTCGGCGGGCTAGCGGGAGGTTGGACACCGGGGAGCTGTTTTTT; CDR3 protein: CATSARRASGRLDTGELFF
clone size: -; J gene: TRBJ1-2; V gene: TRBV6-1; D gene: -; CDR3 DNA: TGTGCCAGCAGTGACGGGGGCAACTATGGCTACACCTTC; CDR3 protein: CASSDGGNYGYTF
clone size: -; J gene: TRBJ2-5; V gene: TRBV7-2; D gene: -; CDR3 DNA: TGTGCCAGCAGCTTAGCGCCCGGGGGCGGGACCCAGTACTTC; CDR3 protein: CASSLAPGGGTQYF
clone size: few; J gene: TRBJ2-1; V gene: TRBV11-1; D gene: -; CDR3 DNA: TGTGCCAGCAGCTATCAGCGTGCCAGCTACAATGAGCAGTTCTTC; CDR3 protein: CASSYQRASYNEQFF
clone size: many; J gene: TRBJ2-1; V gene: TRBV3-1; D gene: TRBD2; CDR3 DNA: TGTGCCAGCAGCCAAGGGACTAGCGGCCTCAATGAGCAGTTCTTC; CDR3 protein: CASSQGTSGLNEQFF
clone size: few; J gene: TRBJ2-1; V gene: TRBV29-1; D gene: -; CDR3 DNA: TGCAGCGTTGAGGGCTCGGGCGCCAAACTTAATGAGCAGTTCTTC; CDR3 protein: CSVEGSGAKLNEQFF
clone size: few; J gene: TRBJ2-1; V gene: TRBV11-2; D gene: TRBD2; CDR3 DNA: TGTGCCAGCAGCTTATTAAGCGGGGGGGCGAGTGAGCAGTTCTTC; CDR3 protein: CASSLLSGGASEQFF
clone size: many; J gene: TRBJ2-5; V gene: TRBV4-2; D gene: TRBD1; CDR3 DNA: TGTGCCAGCAGCCCCCTAGGACAGGGCGAGACCCAGTACTTC; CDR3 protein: CASSPLGQGETQYF
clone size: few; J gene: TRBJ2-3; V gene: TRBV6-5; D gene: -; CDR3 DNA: TGTGCCAGCAGTTACTCGATCGGCAGTGCTAGCACAGATACGCAGTATTTT; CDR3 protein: CASSYSIGSASTDTQYF
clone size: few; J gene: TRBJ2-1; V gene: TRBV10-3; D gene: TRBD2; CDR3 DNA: TGTGCCATTTCACTCGGGACTAGGCACTCCTACAATGAGCAGTTCTTC; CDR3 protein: CAISLGTRHSYNEQFF
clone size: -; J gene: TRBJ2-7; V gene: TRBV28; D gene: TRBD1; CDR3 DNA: TGTGCCAGCAGTTTCGAGGCGGGGACAGGGGGCCACGAGCAGTACTTC; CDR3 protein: CASSFEAGTGGHEQYF
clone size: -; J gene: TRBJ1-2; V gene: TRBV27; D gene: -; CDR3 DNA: TGTGCCAGCAGTTCCTCCGGTCAGGGGAACTATGGCTACACCTTC; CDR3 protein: CASSSSGQGNYGYTF
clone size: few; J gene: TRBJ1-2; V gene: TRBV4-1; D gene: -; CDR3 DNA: TGCGCCAGCAGCCAAGACGATATTCCTAACTATGGCTACACCTTC; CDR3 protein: CASSQDDIPNYGYTF
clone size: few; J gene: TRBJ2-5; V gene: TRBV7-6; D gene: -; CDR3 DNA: TGTGCCAGCAGTACCTCAGGCCGCGGGGACTCCCAGTACTTC; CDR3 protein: CASSTSGRGDSQYF
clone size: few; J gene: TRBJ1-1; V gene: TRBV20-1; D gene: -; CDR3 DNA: TGCAGTGCTGAGGACTCGATGAACACTGAAGCTTTCTTT; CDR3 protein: CSAEDSMNTEAFF
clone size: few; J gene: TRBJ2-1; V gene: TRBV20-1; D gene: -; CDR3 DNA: TGCAGTGCTAGAGATCTGGTCAGCACTTCGAAGGGGGTTTACAATGAGCAGTTCTTC; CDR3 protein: CSARDLVSTSKGVYNEQFF